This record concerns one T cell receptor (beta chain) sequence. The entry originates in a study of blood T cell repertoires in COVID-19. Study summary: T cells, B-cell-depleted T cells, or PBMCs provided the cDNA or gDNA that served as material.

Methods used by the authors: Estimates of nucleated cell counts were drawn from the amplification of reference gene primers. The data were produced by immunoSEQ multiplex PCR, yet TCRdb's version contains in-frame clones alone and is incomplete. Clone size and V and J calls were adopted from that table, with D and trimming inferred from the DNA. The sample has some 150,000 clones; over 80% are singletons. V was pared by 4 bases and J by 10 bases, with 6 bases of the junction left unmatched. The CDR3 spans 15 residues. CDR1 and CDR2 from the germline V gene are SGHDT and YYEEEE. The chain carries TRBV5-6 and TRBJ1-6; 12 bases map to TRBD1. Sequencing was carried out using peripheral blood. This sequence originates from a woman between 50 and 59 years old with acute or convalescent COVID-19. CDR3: CASSVSGTGGSPLHF. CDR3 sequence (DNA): TGTGCCAGCAGCGTATCCGGGACAGGGGGCTCACCCCTCCACTTT.